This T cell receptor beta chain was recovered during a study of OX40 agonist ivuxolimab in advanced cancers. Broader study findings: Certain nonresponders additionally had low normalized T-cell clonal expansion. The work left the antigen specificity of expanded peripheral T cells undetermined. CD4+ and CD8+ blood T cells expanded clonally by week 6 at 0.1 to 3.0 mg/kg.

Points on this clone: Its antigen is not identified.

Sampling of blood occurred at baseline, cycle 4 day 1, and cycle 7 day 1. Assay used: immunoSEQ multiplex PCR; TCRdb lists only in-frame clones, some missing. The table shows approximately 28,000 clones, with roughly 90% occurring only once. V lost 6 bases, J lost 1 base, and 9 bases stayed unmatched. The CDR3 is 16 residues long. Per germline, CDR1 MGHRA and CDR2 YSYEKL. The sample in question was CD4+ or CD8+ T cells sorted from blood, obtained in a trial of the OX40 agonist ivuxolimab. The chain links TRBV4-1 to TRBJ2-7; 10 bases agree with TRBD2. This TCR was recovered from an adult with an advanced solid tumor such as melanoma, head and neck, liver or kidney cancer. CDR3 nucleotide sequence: TGCGCCAGCAGGCCGGCACTAGCGGGAAATTCCTACGAGCAGTACTTC. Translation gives CASRPALAGNSYEQYF.